This TCR beta chain was found in a study of identical twins. Overall study results and limits: Conclusions relied on cross-sectional statistical analysis, not following the same donors.

The CDR3 runs 11 residues. V was trimmed by 4 bases and J by 8 bases, leaving 5 bases between them. Germline assignment: CDR1 SGHNT and CDR2 YENEEA. Template switching added a universal primer binding site, and final cDNA carried unique molecular identifiers. TCRdb re-called the 5' RACE reads with MiXCR, one entry per CDR3 protein. The sample has 240,000 or so distinct CDR3 sequences, about an eighth seen once. Note on this clonotype: Its antigen is unknown.

The same sample was also used in a study of yellow fever vaccine responses in identical twins.

This receptor was taken from a woman younger than 35 in good health. V gene TRBV11-3 combines with J gene TRBJ2-2; D is unclear. Material: memory (CD45RO+) T cells sorted from blood. The chain's CDR3 is CASSSRGELFF. The DNA for the CDR3 is TGTGCCAGCAGCTCGCGTGGGGAGCTGTTTTTT.